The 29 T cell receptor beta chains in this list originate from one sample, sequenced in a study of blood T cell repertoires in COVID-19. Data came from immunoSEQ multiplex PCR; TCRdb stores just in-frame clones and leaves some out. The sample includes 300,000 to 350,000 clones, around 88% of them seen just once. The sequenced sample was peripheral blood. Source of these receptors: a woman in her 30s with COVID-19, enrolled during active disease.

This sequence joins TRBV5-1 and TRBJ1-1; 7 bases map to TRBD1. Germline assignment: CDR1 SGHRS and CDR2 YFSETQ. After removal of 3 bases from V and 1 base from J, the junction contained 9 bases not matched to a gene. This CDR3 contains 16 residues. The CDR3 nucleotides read TGCGCCAGCAGCTCGGGCGACAGGGCCCCGAACACTGAAGCTTTCTTT. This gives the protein CASSSGDRAPNTEAFF.

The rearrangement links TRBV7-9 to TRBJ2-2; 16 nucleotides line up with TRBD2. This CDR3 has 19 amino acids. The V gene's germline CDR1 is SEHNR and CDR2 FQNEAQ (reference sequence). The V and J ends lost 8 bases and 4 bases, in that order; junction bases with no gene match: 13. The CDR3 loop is CASFAPGLAGGRSTGELFF. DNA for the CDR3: TGTGCCAGCTTCGCCCCGGGACTAGCGGGGGGGCGAAGCACCGGGGAGCTGTTTTTT. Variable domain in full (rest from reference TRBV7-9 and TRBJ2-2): DTGVSQNPRHKITKRGQNVTFRCDPISEHNRLYWYRQTLGQGPEFLTYFQNEAQLEKSRLLSDRFSAERPKGSFSTLEIQRTEQGDSAMYLCASFAPGLAGGRSTGELFFGEGSRLTVL.

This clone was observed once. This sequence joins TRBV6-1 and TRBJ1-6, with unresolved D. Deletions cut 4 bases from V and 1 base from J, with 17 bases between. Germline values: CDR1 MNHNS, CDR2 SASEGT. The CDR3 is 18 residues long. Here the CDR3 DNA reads TGTGCCAGCAGTGGTGGATGGATAGCTAGTTCCTATAATTCACCCCTCCACTTT. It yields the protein CASSGGWIASSYNSPLHF.

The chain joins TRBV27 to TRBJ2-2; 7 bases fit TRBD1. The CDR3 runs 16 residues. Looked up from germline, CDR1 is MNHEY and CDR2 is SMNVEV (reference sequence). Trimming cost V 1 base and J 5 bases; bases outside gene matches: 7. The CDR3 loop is CASSLYRGSWTGELFF. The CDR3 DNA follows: TGTGCCAGCAGTTTATACAGGGGTTCGTGGACCGGGGAGCTGTTTTTT.

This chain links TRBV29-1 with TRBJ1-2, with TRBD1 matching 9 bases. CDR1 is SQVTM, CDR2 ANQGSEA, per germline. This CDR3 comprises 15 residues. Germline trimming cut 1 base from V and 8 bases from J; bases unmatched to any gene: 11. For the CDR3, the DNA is TGCAGCGTTGAAGCAAGACAGGGGGGAGCTATAGGCTACACCTTC. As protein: CSVEARQGGAIGYTF.

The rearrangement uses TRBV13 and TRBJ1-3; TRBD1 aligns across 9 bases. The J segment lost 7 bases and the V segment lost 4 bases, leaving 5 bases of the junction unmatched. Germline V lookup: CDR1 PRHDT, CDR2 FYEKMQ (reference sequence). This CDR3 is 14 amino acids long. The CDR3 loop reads CASSSGTGWNTIYF. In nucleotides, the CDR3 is TGTGCCAGCAGCTCGGGGACAGGGTGGAACACCATATATTTT.

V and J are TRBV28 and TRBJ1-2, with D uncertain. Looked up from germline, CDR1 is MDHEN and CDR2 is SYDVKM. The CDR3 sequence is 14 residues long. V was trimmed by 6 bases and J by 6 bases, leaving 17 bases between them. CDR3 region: CASSSANSQHGYTF. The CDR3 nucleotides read TGTGCCAGCAGCTCCGCCAACAGCCAACATGGCTACACCTTC.

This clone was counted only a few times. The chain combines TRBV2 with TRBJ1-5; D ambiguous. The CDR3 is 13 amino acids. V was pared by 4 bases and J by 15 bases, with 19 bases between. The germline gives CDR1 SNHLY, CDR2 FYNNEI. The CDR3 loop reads CASSGNLGGWAHF. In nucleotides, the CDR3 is TGTGCCAGCAGTGGCAACCTGGGAGGGTGGGCGCATTTT.

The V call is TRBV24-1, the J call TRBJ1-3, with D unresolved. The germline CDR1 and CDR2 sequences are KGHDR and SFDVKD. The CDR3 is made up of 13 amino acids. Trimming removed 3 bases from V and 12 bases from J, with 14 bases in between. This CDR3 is CATSDRGPKGIYF. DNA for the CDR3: TGTGCCACCAGTGATAGAGGGCCAAAGGGCATATATTTT.

CDR3 in DNA: TGTGCCAGCAGTGGATTCGGCAGGCTTAATGAAAAACTGTTTTTT. It codes for CASSGFGRLNEKLFF. J is TRBJ1-4 and V is TRBV2; D gene uncertain. The CDR3 consists of 15 residues. V was trimmed by 4 bases and J by 4 bases, leaving 13 bases between them. In germline, CDR1 is SNHLY, CDR2 FYNNEI.

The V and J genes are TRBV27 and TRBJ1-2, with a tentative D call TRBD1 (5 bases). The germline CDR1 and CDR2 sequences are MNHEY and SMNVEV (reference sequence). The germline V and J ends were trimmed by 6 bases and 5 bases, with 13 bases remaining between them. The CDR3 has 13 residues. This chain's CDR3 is CASRGLAAYGYTF. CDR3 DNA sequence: TGTGCCAGCAGGGGACTGGCGGCGTATGGCTACACCTTC.

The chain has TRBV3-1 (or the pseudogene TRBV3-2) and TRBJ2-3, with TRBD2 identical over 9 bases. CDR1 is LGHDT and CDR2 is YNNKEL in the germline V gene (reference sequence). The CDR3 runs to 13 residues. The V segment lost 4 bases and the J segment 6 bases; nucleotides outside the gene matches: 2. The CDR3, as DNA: TGTGCCAGCAGCCGGACTAGCGTGGATACGCAGTATTTT. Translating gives CASSRTSVDTQYF.

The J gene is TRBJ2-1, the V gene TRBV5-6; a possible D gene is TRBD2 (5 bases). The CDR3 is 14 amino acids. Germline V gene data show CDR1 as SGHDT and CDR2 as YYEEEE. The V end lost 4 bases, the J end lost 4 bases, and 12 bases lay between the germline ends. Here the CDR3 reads CASSRLWTYNEQFF. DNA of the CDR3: TGTGCCAGCAGCCGCCTGTGGACTTACAATGAGCAGTTCTTC.

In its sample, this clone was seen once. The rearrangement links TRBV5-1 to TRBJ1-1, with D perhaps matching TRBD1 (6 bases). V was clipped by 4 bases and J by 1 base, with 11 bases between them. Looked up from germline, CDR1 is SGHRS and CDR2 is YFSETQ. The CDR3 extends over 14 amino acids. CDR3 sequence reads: CASSPIQGNTEAFF. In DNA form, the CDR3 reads TGCGCCAGCAGCCCAATACAGGGGAACACTGAAGCTTTCTTT.

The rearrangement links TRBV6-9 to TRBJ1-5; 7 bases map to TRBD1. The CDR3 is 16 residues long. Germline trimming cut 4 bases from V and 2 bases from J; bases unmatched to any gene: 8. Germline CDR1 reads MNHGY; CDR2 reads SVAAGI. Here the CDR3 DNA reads TGTGCCAGCAGTTCTAGACAGGGTATAGGCAATCAGCCCCAGCATTTT. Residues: CASSSRQGIGNQPQHF.

The CDR3 reads CASSQTGEGGTQYF. The CDR3 region has the DNA TGCGCCAGCAGCCAGACAGGGGAAGGAGGGACCCAGTACTTC. The rearrangement links TRBV5-1 to TRBJ2-5; 8 bases map to TRBD1. The CDR3 extends over 14 amino acids. In germline, CDR1 is SGHRS, CDR2 YFSETQ. The V and J ends lost 4 bases and 7 bases, in that order; junction bases with no gene match: 9.

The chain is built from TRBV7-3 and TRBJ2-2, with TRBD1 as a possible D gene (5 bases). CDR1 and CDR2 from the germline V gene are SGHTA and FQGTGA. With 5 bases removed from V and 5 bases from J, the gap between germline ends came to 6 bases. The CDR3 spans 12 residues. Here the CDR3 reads CASSPGTGELFF. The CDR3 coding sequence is TGTGCCAGCAGCCCAGGGACCGGGGAGCTGTTTTTT.

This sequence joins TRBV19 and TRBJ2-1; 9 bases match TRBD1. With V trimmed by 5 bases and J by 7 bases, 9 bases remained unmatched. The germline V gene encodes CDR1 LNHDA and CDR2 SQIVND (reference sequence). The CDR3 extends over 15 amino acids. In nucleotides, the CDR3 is TGTGCCAGTAGTGGGACCGGGACAGGGATTAATGAGCAGTTCTTC. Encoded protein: CASSGTGTGINEQFF.

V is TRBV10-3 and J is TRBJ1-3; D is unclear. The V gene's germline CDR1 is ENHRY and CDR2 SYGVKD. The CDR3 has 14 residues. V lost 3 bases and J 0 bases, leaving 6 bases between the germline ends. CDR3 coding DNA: TGTGCCATCAGTGATAGAAGCTCTGGAAACACCATATATTTT. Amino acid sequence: CAISDRSSGNTIYF.

The CDR3 protein is CATSTDRSNQPQHF. The CDR3 DNA reads TGTGCCACCAGCACAGACAGGAGCAATCAGCCCCAGCATTTT. The chain uses TRBV15 and TRBJ1-5; tentative D call: TRBD1 (6 bases). V lost 4 bases and J lost 1, with 8 bases in between. There are 14 residues in the CDR3. The V gene's germline CDR1 is LNHNV and CDR2 YYDKDF (reference sequence).

In DNA form, the CDR3 reads TGTGCCAGCAGCCCTACTCCGGAGGGTCCCTATGGCTACACCTTC. It is translated as CASSPTPEGPYGYTF. The rearrangement joins TRBV7-2 to TRBJ1-2; D gene ambiguous. Trimming stripped 5 bases from V and 4 bases from J, with 17 bases between. CDR1 and CDR2 (germline): SGHTA, FQGNSA. The CDR3 length is 15 residues.

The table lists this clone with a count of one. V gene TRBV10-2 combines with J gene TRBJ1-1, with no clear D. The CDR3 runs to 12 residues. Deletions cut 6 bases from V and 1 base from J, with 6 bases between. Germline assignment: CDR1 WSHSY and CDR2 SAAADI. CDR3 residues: CASRTGNTEAFF. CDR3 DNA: TGCGCCAGCAGGACGGGGAACACTGAAGCTTTCTTT.

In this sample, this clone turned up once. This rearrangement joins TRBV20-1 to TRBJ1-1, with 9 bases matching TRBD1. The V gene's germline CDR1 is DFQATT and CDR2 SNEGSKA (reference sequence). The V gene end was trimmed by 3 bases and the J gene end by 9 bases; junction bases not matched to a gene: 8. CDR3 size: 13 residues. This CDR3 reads CSASRTGGGQAFF. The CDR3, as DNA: TGCAGTGCTAGTCGTACAGGGGGCGGTCAAGCTTTCTTT.

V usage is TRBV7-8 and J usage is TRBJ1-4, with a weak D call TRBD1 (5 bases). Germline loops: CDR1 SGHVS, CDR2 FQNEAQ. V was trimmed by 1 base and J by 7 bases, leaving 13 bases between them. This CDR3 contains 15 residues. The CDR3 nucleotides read TGTGCCAGCAGCTTAGGGTCAGGGATCGGTGAAAAACTGTTTTTT. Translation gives CASSLGSGIGEKLFF.

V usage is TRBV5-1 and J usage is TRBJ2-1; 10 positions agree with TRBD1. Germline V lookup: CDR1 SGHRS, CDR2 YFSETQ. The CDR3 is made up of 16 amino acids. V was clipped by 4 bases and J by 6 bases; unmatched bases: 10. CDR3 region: CASSSSRGQGSNEQFF. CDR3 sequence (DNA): TGCGCCAGCAGCAGCTCCCGGGGACAGGGGAGCAATGAGCAGTTCTTC.

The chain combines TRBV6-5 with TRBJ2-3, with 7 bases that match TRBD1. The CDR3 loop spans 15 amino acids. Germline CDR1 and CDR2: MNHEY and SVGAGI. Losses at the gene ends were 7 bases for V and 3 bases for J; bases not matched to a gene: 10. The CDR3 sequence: CASITGTAQTDTQYF. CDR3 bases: TGTGCCAGCATAACCGGGACAGCACAGACAGATACGCAGTATTTT.

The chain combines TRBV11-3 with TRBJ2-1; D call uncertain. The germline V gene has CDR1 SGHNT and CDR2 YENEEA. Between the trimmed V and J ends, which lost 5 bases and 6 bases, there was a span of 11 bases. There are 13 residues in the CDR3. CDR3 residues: CASSPLTSNEQFF. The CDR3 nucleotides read TGTGCCAGCAGCCCCCTTACTTCCAATGAGCAGTTCTTC.

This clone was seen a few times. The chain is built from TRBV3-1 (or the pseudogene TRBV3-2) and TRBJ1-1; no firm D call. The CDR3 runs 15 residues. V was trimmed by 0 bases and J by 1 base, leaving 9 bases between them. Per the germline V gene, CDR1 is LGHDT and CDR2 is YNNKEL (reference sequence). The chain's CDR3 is CASSQDQVSNTEAFF. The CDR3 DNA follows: TGTGCCAGCAGCCAAGATCAGGTCTCGAACACTGAAGCTTTCTTT.

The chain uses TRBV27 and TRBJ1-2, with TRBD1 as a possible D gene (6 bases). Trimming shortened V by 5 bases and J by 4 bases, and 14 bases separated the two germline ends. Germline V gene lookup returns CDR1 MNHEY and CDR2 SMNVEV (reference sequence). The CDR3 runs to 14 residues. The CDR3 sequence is CASSVTTGSYGYTF. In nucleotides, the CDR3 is TGTGCCAGCAGTGTCACGACAGGATCCTATGGCTACACCTTC.